The subject of this entry is one TCR beta chain. Its specificity is unknown. The V and J ends lost 3 bases and 7 bases respectively, with 12 bases between them. This CDR3 has 12 residues. CDR1 and CDR2 (germline): SQVTM, ANQGSEA. The data were obtained in a study of OX40 agonist ivuxolimab in advanced cancers. Study-wide findings and caveats: There were, on average, more expanded clones in CD8+ T cells than in CD4+. Partial responders receiving 0.1-3.0 mg/kg showed among the lowest clonal expansion.

TCRdb keeps only in-frame clones here, not all; method: immunoSEQ multiplex PCR. The sample records roughly 100,000 clones, 84% being singletons. The sequences come from CD4+ or CD8+ T cells sorted from blood, collected in a trial of the OX40 agonist ivuxolimab. This chain uses TRBV29-1 with TRBJ1-2; D call uncertain. The origin of this receptor is an adult with an advanced solid tumor such as melanoma, head and neck, liver or kidney cancer. The CDR3 is CSVDIRTVGYTF. The CDR3 region has the DNA TGCAGCGTTGATATACGGACTGTTGGCTACACCTTC.